This T cell receptor beta chain derives from a study of CD4 T cells in relation to SARS-CoV-2 and coronaviruses. Study at large: The negative reference was HIV-1 Nef peptide pool or peptide-free culture.

Generated by immunoSEQ multiplex PCR, the TCRdb table keeps only in-frame clones and is missing some. The sample yields tens of thousands of clones, around 72% seen once. With respect to this clone: Antigen unknown.

CD4+ T cells from unexposed donors were obtained before the COVID-19 pandemic (2011-2018). After about ten days of culture, CD4+ T cells were isolated. Unexposed-donor CD4+ T cells were probed with SARS-CoV-2 S/N and four cold-coronavirus spikes, cells permitting. Sequenced material: CD4+ T cells from PBMCs, cultured in vitro. The sequence was collected from a human donor in good health.

The CDR3 region has the DNA TGTGCCAGCTCACCAGGCAAGGCTACCTACAATGAGCAGTTCTTC. Its translation is CASSPGKATYNEQFF. The rearrangement uses TRBV18 and TRBJ2-1; D ambiguous. Germline CDR1 is KGHSH and CDR2 is LQKENI. V was pared by 2 bases and J by 2 bases, with 10 bases between. The CDR3 is 15 residues long.